The present T cell receptor (beta chain) was sequenced within a study of Tregs in tolerant kidney transplant recipients. Sequencing used immunoSEQ multiplex PCR; TCRdb keeps in-frame clones, though not all of them. The repertoire has approximately 30,000 clones, approximately 80% of them found once; the top ten carry around 2%. V shed 0 bases and J 2 bases; nucleotides not matched to a gene: 9. The CDR3 length is 16 residues. Germline V gives CDR1 GTSNPN, CDR2 SVGIG (reference sequence). As for this clone: Its antigen is unknown.

The sequenced material came from Tregs from blood cultured with allogeneic cells. This TCR came from a human donor in good health. The chain employs TRBV30 and TRBJ1-2; 7 bases line up with TRBD1. The CDR3 DNA reads as TGTGCCTGGAGTGTACTCGGGACAGTCTTGAACTATGGCTACACCTTC. Protein sequence: CAWSVLGTVLNYGYTF.